The rows below give T cell receptor beta chains drawn from one sample of a study of T cell responses to AZD1222 COVID-19 vaccine. Here immunoSEQ multiplex PCR was the method, and the copy in TCRdb shows in-frame clones only, minus some. The sample's table shows over 120,000 clones. Sequencing was done on a sample of peripheral blood. The receptors originated from an adult in good health. CDR3s include the opening cysteine and the closing phenylalanine or tryptophan. A D gene is named only where the DNA matches it firmly.

V	length	J	D	CDR3	DNA
TRBV23-1	14	TRBJ2-7	-	CASTPPGGHYEQYF	TGCGCCAGCACCCCCCCCGGGGGGCACTACGAGCAGTACTTC
TRBV28	15	TRBJ1-2	TRBD1	CASSTSGTGLYGYTF	TGTGCCAGCAGCACGTCCGGGACAGGCCTCTATGGCTACACCTTC
TRBV4-3	15	TRBJ1-5	-	CASSQEWGGNQPQHF	TGCGCCAGCAGCCAAGAGTGGGGGGGCAATCAGCCCCAGCATTTT
TRBV6-1	16	TRBJ1-2	-	CASSEAPGGVNYGYTF	TGTGCCAGCAGTGAAGCCCCCGGAGGGGTGAACTATGGCTACACCTTC
TRBV19	14	TRBJ1-1	-	CASSIGSANTEAFF	TGTGCCAGTAGTATAGGCAGCGCGAACACTGAAGCTTTCTTT
TRBV11-3	15	TRBJ1-1	-	CASSLGGLGNTEAFF	TGTGCCAGCAGCTTAGGGGGGCTCGGAAACACTGAAGCTTTCTTT
TRBV7-3	15	TRBJ2-2	-	CASSPSTGNTGELFF	TGTGCCAGCAGCCCTTCGACAGGGAACACCGGGGAGCTGTTTTTT
TRBV27	16	TRBJ2-7	TRBD1	CASSSQGQRSSYEQYF	TGTGCCAGCAGTTCCCAGGGACAGCGATCCTCCTACGAGCAGTACTTC
TRBV3-1/TRBV3-2	15	TRBJ1-3	-	CASSPTQGAGNTIYF	TGTGCCAGCAGCCCGACACAGGGAGCAGGAAACACCATATATTTT
TRBV27	13	TRBJ1-1	-	CASSFRGNTEAFF	TGTGCCAGCAGTTTTCGGGGGAATACTGAAGCTTTCTTT
TRBV5-8	14	TRBJ1-2	-	CASSLRRGVYGYTF	TGTGCCAGCAGCCTCCGCCGAGGGGTCTATGGCTACACCTTC
TRBV30	13	TRBJ1-4	-	CAWGDGAREKLFF	TGTGCCTGGGGGGACGGCGCGCGGGAAAAACTGTTTTTT
TRBV3-1/TRBV3-2	14	TRBJ2-1	TRBD1	CASSTSTGWGEQFF	TGTGCCAGCAGCACGTCGACAGGGTGGGGTGAGCAGTTCTTC
TRBV9	16	TRBJ2-5	-	CASSVALAGNQETQYF	TGTGCCAGCAGCGTAGCTCTGGCAGGGAACCAAGAGACCCAGTACTTC
TRBV30	12	TRBJ2-7	-	CAWSPNSYEQYF	TGTGCCTGGAGCCCTAACTCCTACGAGCAGTACTTC
TRBV18	13	TRBJ1-2	-	CASSPPQGVSYTF	TGTGCCAGCTCACCACCTCAGGGAGTGAGCTACACCTTC
TRBV28	14	TRBJ1-6	-	CASSHRASNSPLHF	TGTGCCAGCAGTCACCGGGCCTCCAATTCACCCCTCCACTTT
TRBV15	14	TRBJ2-5	-	CATSRDRAQETQYF	TGTGCCACCAGCAGGGACAGAGCCCAAGAGACCCAGTACTTC
TRBV11-3	15	TRBJ2-7	-	CASSLGAGIGYEQYF	TGTGCCAGCAGCTTAGGGGCAGGGATAGGCTACGAGCAGTACTTC
TRBV5-1	15	TRBJ2-4	-	CASSLEVGKVNIQYF	TGCGCCAGCAGCTTGGAGGTGGGGAAGGTGAACATTCAGTACTTC
TRBV6-5	15	TRBJ1-1	TRBD1	CASSRDRALYTEAFF	TGTGCCAGCAGCCGGGACAGAGCATTGTACACTGAAGCTTTCTTT
TRBV6-1	16	TRBJ1-6	TRBD1	CASSELVGQYNSPLHF	TGTGCCAGCAGTGAACTAGTGGGACAGTATAATTCACCCCTCCACTTT
TRBV7-2	15	TRBJ1-5	-	CASSFPPAGNQPQHF	TGTGCCAGCAGCTTCCCCCCGGCCGGCAATCAGCCCCAGCATTTT
TRBV28	15	TRBJ1-5	TRBD1	CASTLGGAGNQPQHF	TGTGCCAGCACATTAGGGGGCGCGGGCAATCAGCCCCAGCATTTT
TRBV18	13	TRBJ1-1	-	CASLQGQNTEAFF	TGTGCCAGCTTACAAGGACAAAACACTGAAGCTTTCTTT
TRBV14	15	TRBJ2-3	-	CASSPKAYSTDTQYF	TGTGCCAGCAGCCCTAAAGCCTATAGCACAGATACGCAGTATTTT
TRBV3-1/TRBV3-2	16	TRBJ1-3	TRBD1	CASSPRQGGPGNTIYF	TGTGCCAGCAGCCCTCGACAGGGAGGTCCTGGAAACACCATATATTTT
TRBV5-4	13	TRBJ2-5	-	CASSLEGGETQYF	TGTGCCAGCAGCCTCGAGGGGGGCGAGACCCAGTACTTC
TRBV7-3	14	TRBJ2-3	TRBD2	CASSPAGGTDTQYF	TGTGCCAGCAGCCCAGCGGGGGGCACAGATACGCAGTATTTT
TRBV6-6	16	TRBJ1-5	-	CASSYSTGAGSQPQHF	TGTGCCAGCAGTTACTCGACGGGGGCTGGTAGTCAGCCCCAGCATTTT